This TCR beta chain was obtained from a study of blood T cell repertoires in COVID-19. Whole-study context: Acute-phase and convalescent COVID-19 samples originated in the United States, Italy and Spain. The analysed material was cDNA or gDNA that came from T cells, B-cell-depleted T cells, or PBMCs.

Original handling: Amplification with reference gene primers provided the estimates of nucleated cell counts. The table came from immunoSEQ multiplex PCR; TCRdb's copy has only in-frame clones and leaves some out. That table gives V, J and clone size, and the DNA gave D and trimming. The sample carries about 140,000 clones, roughly 88% recorded once. CDR3 length equals 16 residues. Trimming pared 4 bases from V and 2 bases from J, leaving 17 bases between. Germline V gene lookup returns CDR1 MRHNA and CDR2 SNTAGT. The chain recombines TRBV6-4 with TRBJ1-1; unclear D gene. The TCR comes from an older woman with acute or convalescent COVID-19. Sequencing used peripheral blood. In DNA, the CDR3 is TGTGCCAGCAGTGTGGAGGGAGCCGATGGAAACACTGAAGCTTTCTTT. Encoded protein: CASSVEGADGNTEAFF.